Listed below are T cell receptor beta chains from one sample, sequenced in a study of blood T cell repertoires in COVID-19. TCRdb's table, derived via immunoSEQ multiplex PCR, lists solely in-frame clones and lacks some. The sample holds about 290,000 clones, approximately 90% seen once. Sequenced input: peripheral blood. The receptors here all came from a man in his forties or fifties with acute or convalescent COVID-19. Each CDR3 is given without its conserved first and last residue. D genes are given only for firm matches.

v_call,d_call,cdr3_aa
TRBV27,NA,ASSLIGGSPDTQY
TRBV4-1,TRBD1,ASSLGTGVLDEQY
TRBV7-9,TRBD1,ASSLAQGPSTDTQY
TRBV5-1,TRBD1,ASSLLTGGKDTQY
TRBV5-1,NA,ASSVGTAYGYT
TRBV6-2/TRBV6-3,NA,ASSLSGTDTQY
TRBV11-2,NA,ASSFLSYEQY
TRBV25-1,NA,ASSEFQNTQY
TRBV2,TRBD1,ASLGQGNSPLH
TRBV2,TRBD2,ASSDGRGTQY
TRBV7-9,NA,ASSPGSNYGYT
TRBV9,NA,ASSASTDTQY
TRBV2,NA,ASSFWTLTDTQY
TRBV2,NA,AKRIGNEQF
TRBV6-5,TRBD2,ASSFTRGLAGTQY
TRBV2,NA,ASSPPVYSNQPQH
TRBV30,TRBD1,AWGTGRSQPQH
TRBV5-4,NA,ASSLFQGREKLF
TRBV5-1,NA,ASSLTATNEKLF
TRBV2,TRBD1,AIKGQPNTEAF
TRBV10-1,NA,ASSEGRTYEQY
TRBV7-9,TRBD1,ASSQRTGASPLH
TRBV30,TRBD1,AWGQGEIYEQY
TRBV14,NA,ASSQSRTYNSPLH
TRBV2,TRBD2,ASSSSGGADEQF
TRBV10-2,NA,ASSATTYYEQY
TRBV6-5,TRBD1,ASSYSTGAGTEAF
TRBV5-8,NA,ASSPYLEGDYGYT
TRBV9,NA,ASSVTPGVADTQY
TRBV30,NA,AWSVTRSANYGYT
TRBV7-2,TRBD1,ASSIPGQSYEQY
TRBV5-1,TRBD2,ASSQLAGAAYEQY
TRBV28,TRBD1,ASSSGQGSGNTIY
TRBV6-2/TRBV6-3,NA,ASSDTGRETQY
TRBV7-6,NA,ASSPGIQGIREQY
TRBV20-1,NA,SASAGQIGEAF
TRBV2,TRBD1,ASSNGGQGASEQY
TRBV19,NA,ASSTFAEGYGYT
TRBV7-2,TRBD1,ASSLRTGSDIQY
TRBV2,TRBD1,ASRGTGYGNQPQH
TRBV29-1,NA,SVEPEGSTGELF
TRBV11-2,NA,ASSLVPEKLF
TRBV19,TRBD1,ASSIRDRDFNEQY
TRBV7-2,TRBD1,ASSFGTGPNTQY
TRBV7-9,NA,ASSSSVAYEQY
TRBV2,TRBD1,ASTIRQGATGYT
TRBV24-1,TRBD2,ATSVETPGGTYEQY
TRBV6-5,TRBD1,ASSYRQGNVAF
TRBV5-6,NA,ASSLDSARARELF
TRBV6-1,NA,ASSELQSGTTGNTIY
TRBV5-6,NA,ASSRRDFYGYT